The T cell receptor beta chain described here comes from a study of blood T cell repertoires in COVID-19. Study summary: The United States, Italy and Spain were the sources of the acute and convalescent COVID-19 samples.

The trim removed 4 bases at V and 7 bases at J, leaving 9 bases unmatched. The V gene's germline CDR1 is GTSNPN and CDR2 SVGIG (reference sequence). CDR3 length: 14 residues. Some clones are missing from TCRdb's copy, which holds only in-frame ones; the method was immunoSEQ multiplex PCR. This sample has roughly 100,000 clones, with approximately 80% found just once. This clone was recorded only once. This clonotype originated in a human donor in a cohort sampled during active COVID-19. The V gene is TRBV30, the J gene TRBJ1-5, with 8 bases identical to TRBD1. The source material was peripheral blood. The CDR3 DNA is TGTGCCTGGACCGACCAGGGGGCATGGCAGCCCCAGCATTTT. It codes for CAWTDQGAWQPQHF.